The source of this T cell receptor beta chain is a study of shared clonotypes between healthy human individuals. On the study more broadly: The people who gave samples were a couple of women and three men aged 18 to 49. Each donor's CD4 naive and CD4 memory cells filled three plates apiece, CD8 naive two, and CD8 memory one.

CDR1 is SSHAT, CDR2 FNYEAQ, per germline (reference sequence). The CDR3 length is 13 residues. V gave up 5 bases and J gave up 3 bases, with 11 bases separating them. In the naive CD8 group, cells lacked CD45RO and were positively selected for CCR7, so terminally differentiated effector memory CD45RA+ cells were left out. Deep was the level used in running the assay. Some clones are missing from TCRdb's copy, which holds only in-frame ones; the method was immunoSEQ multiplex PCR. The sample has roughly 2.1 million clones, just over 90% seen once. The chain carries TRBV7-7 and TRBJ2-7; perhaps TRBD1 as D (6 bases). The specimen sequenced was naive CD8+ T cells from PBMCs. This clonotype originated in a man aged 18 to 30 in good health. Some clones in this sample may be carry-over from other donors' samples. For the CDR3, the DNA is TGTGCCAGCAGCGTTGGACAGTACTACGAGCAGTACTTC. The encoded protein is CASSVGQYYEQYF.